These 10 T cell receptor beta chains were sequenced from one sample in a study of blood T cell repertoires in COVID-19 (dated by TCRdb to the early 2020s). Library generation was performed with the immunoSEQ multiplex PCR assay. TCRdb took this table from immuneACCESS and kept in-frame rearrangements with V and J called. Such tables lack part of the clones; where checked against another copy, unresolved V genes explain under half of the gap, and the rest is unexplained. The sample has fewer than 500,000 clones on record, 87% of them singletons. About 1.5% of the sample goes to the ten largest clones. The sequencing input was PBMCs or T cells enriched from blood (not recorded which). These receptors all come from a man between 25 and 39 years old who had recovered from COVID-19.

V gene TRBV4-3 combines with J gene TRBJ1-1; TRBD1 is a possible D gene (5 bases). This CDR3 spans 13 amino acids. Germline values: CDR1 LGHNA, CDR2 YSLEER. V lost 0 bases to trimming and J lost 14 bases, with 16 bases between them. CDR3: CASSQESGGEGFF. CDR3 nucleotide sequence: TGCGCCAGCAGCCAAGAGAGTGGAGGGGAGGGATTCTTT.

The V and J genes are TRBV10-3 and TRBJ1-4; 8 nucleotides agree with TRBD1. The CDR3 is 15 amino acids. V dropped 3 bases and J dropped 8; count of bases not matched to a gene: 8. CDR1 is ENHRY, CDR2 SYGVKD, per germline. CDR3 residues: CAISDSGTGDEKLFF. Here the CDR3 DNA reads TGTGCCATCAGTGACTCCGGGACAGGAGACGAAAAACTGTTTTTT.

This chain links TRBV7-2 with TRBJ1-1; TRBD1 agrees at 9 bases. The germline gives CDR1 SGHTA, CDR2 FQGNSA. The CDR3 consists of 15 residues. Trimming cost V 6 bases and J 1 base; bases outside gene matches: 6. CDR3 nucleotide sequence: TGTGCCAGCAGTTGGGGACAGGGAAAGAACACTGAAGCTTTCTTT. Its protein product is CASSWGQGKNTEAFF.

This chain links TRBV5-4 with TRBJ2-7; weak D call: TRBD2 (5 bases). This CDR3 is 14 amino acids long. V was trimmed by 1 base and J by 2 bases, leaving 10 bases between them. From germline, CDR1 is SGHNT and CDR2 YYREEE (reference sequence). CDR3 DNA: TGTGCCAGCAGCTTGACTCCGACTACCTACGAGCAGTACTTC. It encodes CASSLTPTTYEQYF.

This chain links TRBV30 with TRBJ2-6, with 9 nucleotides matching TRBD1. Germline loops: CDR1 GTSNPN, CDR2 SVGIG (reference sequence). V shed 5 bases, J shed 3 bases, and the junction held 11 bases outside the gene matches. This CDR3 has 17 amino acids. CDR3 coding DNA: TGTGCCTGGGCCCCCGGGACAGGGCGCTATGGGGCCAACGTCCTGACTTTC. This translates into CAWAPGTGRYGANVLTF. The full variable domain, with the rest looked up from reference TRBV30 and TRBJ2-6, is SQTIHQWPATLVQPVGSPLSLECTVEGTSNPNLYWYRQAAGRGLQLLFYSVGIGQISSEVPQNLSASRPQDRQFILSSKKLLLSDSGFYLCAWAPGTGRYGANVLTFGAGSRLTVL.

The rearrangement uses TRBV5-1 and TRBJ1-2; unclear D gene. The germline CDR1 and CDR2 sequences are SGHRS and YFSETQ. The CDR3 runs 13 residues. Trimming stripped 4 bases from V and 7 bases from J, with 14 bases between. The CDR3 DNA reads as TGCGCCAGCAGCAGCGGCTCCCCCGCTGGCTACACCTTC. This sequence encodes CASSSGSPAGYTF.

The chain combines TRBV10-3 with TRBJ1-1, with D possibly matching TRBD1 (5 bases). Germline V gene lookup returns CDR1 ENHRY and CDR2 SYGVKD. The V end lost 4 bases, the J end lost 4 bases, and 10 bases lay between the germline ends. The CDR3 runs 13 residues. For the CDR3, the DNA is TGTGCCATCAGTGTCTTGGGGCTCACTGAAGCTTTCTTT. Protein: CAISVLGLTEAFF.

The chain combines TRBV18 with TRBJ2-6, with D possibly being TRBD1 (6 bases). CDR1 KGHSH and CDR2 LQKENI come from the germline V gene. V dropped 4 bases and J dropped 0 bases, with 22 bases sitting between them. This CDR3 has 20 residues. The CDR3 DNA follows: TGTGCCAGCTCACTCAGGGAGCCGGGACATTTTGTCTCTGGGGCCAACGTCCTGACTTTC. The encoded protein is CASSLREPGHFVSGANVLTF.

The gene calls are TRBV7-8 and TRBJ2-1; D gene uncertain. CDR3 length equals 13 residues. The germline CDR1 and CDR2 sequences are SGHVS and FQNEAQ. The V and J ends lost 7 bases and 3 bases respectively, with 10 bases between them. CDR3 bases: TGTGCCAGCATCCCCAGGTTCTACAATGAGCAGTTCTTC. It yields the protein CASIPRFYNEQFF. The full variable domain, completed using reference TRBV7-8 and TRBJ2-1, is GAGVSQSPRYKVAKRGQDVALRCDPISGHVSLFWYQQALGQGPEFLTYFQNEAQLDKSGLPSDRFFAERPEGSVSTLKIQRTQQEDSAVYLCASIPRFYNEQFFGPGTRLTVL.

The J gene is TRBJ2-3, the V gene TRBV12-3 or TRBV12-4; a possible D gene is TRBD2 (5 bases). The CDR3 consists of 12 residues. The CDR3 reads CASERGTDTQYF. CDR3 nucleotides: TGTGCGAGCGAACGGGGTACAGATACGCAGTATTTT.